This TCR beta chain derives from a study of blood T cell repertoires in COVID-19. Study context: Specimens from acute and convalescent COVID-19 originated in the United States, Italy and Spain. The analysed material was cDNA or gDNA that came from T cells, B-cell-depleted T cells, or PBMCs.

Original handling: Amplification of reference gene primers provided the estimated nucleated cell counts. Clones were sequenced by immunoSEQ multiplex PCR, and TCRdb holds only the in-frame ones, with some missing. V, J and clone size are those of that table, while D and trimming were read from the DNA. The table lists around 200,000 clones, around 90% of them singletons, with 2.5% to 3% in the top ten. Those enrolled, adults aged roughly 18 to 90 years, came from about 24 US areas. Sequenced: PBMCs or T cells enriched from blood (not recorded which). This clonotype originated in a woman in her twenties or thirties who had recovered from COVID-19.

CDR3 sequence: CASIGQRNSPLHF. As DNA, the CDR3 is TGTGCCAGTATCGGACAGCGGAATTCACCCCTCCACTTT. This rearrangement joins TRBV19 to TRBJ1-6, with D perhaps matching TRBD1 (6 bases). The germline V gene encodes CDR1 LNHDA and CDR2 SQIVND (reference sequence). This CDR3 comprises 13 residues. The V gene lost 7 bases and the J gene lost 7 bases, with 11 bases spanning the gap.